This TCR beta chain was recorded in a study of shared clonotypes between healthy human individuals. About 30,000 T cell genomes, or around 0.2 ug DNA, went into the sorted-subset replicate PCRs. Some clones are missing from TCRdb's copy, which holds only in-frame ones; the method was immunoSEQ multiplex PCR. Of roughly 2,000,000 clones listed, roughly 95% were seen once; the top ten hold roughly 1.2%. Findings and caveats of the study: In general, naive subsets displayed greater estimated richness than memory subsets did.

The V end was cut by 4 bases, the J end by 8 bases, with 18 bases between. This CDR3 is 15 amino acids long. Germline CDR1 MGHRA, CDR2 YSYEKL. Positively selected for CCR7, the CD45RO-negative cells used as naive CD8 cells excluded terminally differentiated effector memory CD45RA+ cells. Nashville, Tennessee was home to all donors, who were Caucasian adults. The table lists this clone with a count of one. Antigen: not known. The source material was naive CD8+ T cells sorted from blood. The chain uses TRBV4-1 and TRBJ2-1; no definite D call. This TCR was sampled from a man aged 18 to 29 in good health. The CDR3 bases are TGCGCCAGCAGCCCCCGGCGGACCCTAATCTATGAGCAGTTCTTC. Protein sequence: CASSPRRTLIYEQFF.